The text below deals with one TCR beta chain. The specificity of this receptor is unknown. Within one base of it there is no much larger clone, and no base qualities were kept. This entry belongs to a study of cytomegalovirus exposure and HLA in healthy donors (TCRdb year 2017). Background for the entire study: According to an earlier analysis of 587 of the donors, about 179 million T cells yielded roughly 110 million unique TCR beta sequences and less than 300 Gb of sequence data. The study profiled the T cell repertoires of hundreds of subjects by immunosequencing and related them to cytomegalovirus serostatus. The number of donors typed differed by locus, with about 629-630 for A, B, C, DRB1 and DQB1, 522 for DQA1, approximately 570 for DPA1, and some 440 for DPB1. In a later genetic analysis, genome-wide SNP genotypes for about three fifths of the roughly 670 donors were used, and that subset was treated as a discovery cohort. An early release that covered 640 HLA-typed donors contained about 300 gigabases of sequencing data and about 84 million unique TCR sequences. Alongside the repertoire data, information on donor age, sex, ethnicity and CMV serostatus was compiled. Rather than using new phenotypic data, the later analysis identified candidate immune exposures from TCR beta sequences and from how often those sequences occurred across donors. HLA typing covered class I and class II loci at four-digit resolution. A handful of DR-DQ haplotypes were handled as single units for association and clustering because linkage in the cohort was strong. The genetic ancestry cluster associated with self-reported Caucasian donors included 81% of the roughly 400 genotyped donors. Every discovery cohort repertoire had been produced on one sequencing platform. On average, roughly 250,000 unique TCR beta nucleotide sequences were sequenced per donor among 398 genotyped donors of the cohort, with about 19% of those sequences being non-productive. To predict cytomegalovirus infection status, the study brought together high-throughput TCR immunosequencing, statistical association of individual TCRs with disease status, and machine learning. The study aimed to test whether signatures of past pathogen exposure could be identified by cataloging public T cell receptors. An earlier analysis of nearly 600 of the donors applied high-throughput TCR beta sequencing to assess whether each TCR beta V gene segment acted as functional or pseudogenic. To study patterns of TCR occurrence, a later analysis re-analyzed previously published TCR beta repertoires from more than 550 donors and added high-resolution HLA genotyping. Besides the first cohort of approximately 710 subjects, a separate validation cohort made up of 90 to 150 different subjects was used.

Libraries were built with the immunoSEQ multiplex PCR assay. The multiplex PCR relied on a mix of 60 forward primers for TCR Vbeta segments and 13 reverse primers for TCR Jbeta segments. Amplification of the CDR3 region of rearranged TCR beta genes was performed with a multiplex PCR assay on genomic DNA. Amplified TCR beta libraries were sequenced as 87-base-pair reads on the Illumina HiSeq System. As for the authors' bioinformatics: A later analysis tallied 75 million to 95 million unique TCR beta chains across the 550 to 850 repertoires, and about 12 million of those chains were shared by two or more donors. Raw reads were error-corrected and collapsed into unique sequences by a nearest-neighbor algorithm in which closely related sequences were merged to remove PCR and sequencing errors. To assign V, D and J gene segments, CDR3 sequences were aligned to IMGT reference sequences. For a sequence to be retained, at least a six-nucleotide match to both a V gene segment and a J gene segment was required. A rearrangement counted as productive if the CDR3 had no stop codons and remained in frame with V and J, and every other rearrangement counted as non-productive. Following IMGT convention, CDR3 was defined as the stretch from the second conserved V-encoded cysteine to the conserved J-encoded phenylalanine. The earlier analysis of about 530 of the donors excluded any sequence lacking an unambiguous match to a single V gene segment. An earlier analysis of 587 of the donors classified V segments as functional when productive rearrangements were above 56.7% and as segregating when the standard deviation between donors was above 5%. A statistical classification framework was built for diagnosing cytomegalovirus status from the catalog of TCR beta chain sequences. In a later analysis, V and J genes were assigned by comparing TCR nucleotide sequences against IMGT/GENE-DB human TR gene sequences. In a later analysis, CDR3 sequences and most-parsimonious VDJ recombination scenarios were assigned using the TCRdist pipeline. In a later analysis, every TCR beta chain was defined by the combination of its CDR3 amino acid sequence and its V-gene family, and reads without a unique V-gene family were dropped. A later analysis removed several hundred highly shared, low-generation-probability nucleotide sequences to deal with suspected cross-contamination and a sequencing artifact. For each public chain, a later analysis derived a clonal expansion index from normalized ranks of inferred template counts within each repertoire. A later analysis computed generation probabilities with a VDJ recombination model fitted to out-of-frame rearrangements, and checked the results against IGoR. A later analysis scored TCR-TCR, TCR-HLA and TCR-CMV co-occurrence with hypergeometric tests, applying a repertoire-size bias correction to TCR pairs. False discovery rates were estimated in a later analysis by permuting HLA or CMV assignments 20 times. A later analysis grouped co-occurring TCRs with DBSCAN, adding TCRdist sequence similarity when clustering within HLA-allele-positive subsets. For co-occurrence clustering, repertoires with fewer than 30,000 or more than 120,000 public chains were excluded, along with 4 to 6 repertoires with anomalous nucleotide sharing. TCRdb stores this immuneACCESS table with in-frame sequences only. Part of the clones is absent; in the studies checked, under half of the shortfall reflects unresolved V genes, and no reason is known for the rest. The V and J calls and clone size are taken from that table; D and trimming were inferred from the DNA. The sample contains 110,000 or so clones, 60% to 80% of them found a single time. The leading ten clones occupy about 8.6% of the sample.

The cohort was made up of hundreds of healthy bone marrow donors. At the time of sampling, every cohort member was nominally healthy, though immune exposures that went unrecorded were likely present. The donor was CMV seropositive and was included in the group of approximately 310 seropositive cohort members. Every donor gave a peripheral blood sample, and the peripheral blood mononuclear cells from that sample were used for TCR beta sequencing. The Qiagen DNeasy Blood Extraction Kit was used to extract genomic DNA from the blood cell samples. Study-wide findings and limitations: In vitro tests confirmed that a few of the cytomegalovirus-associated TCR beta chains recognize cytomegalovirus antigens. Linkage disequilibrium might explain the correlated functional status among segregating V segments, but an unknown experimental factor could not be excluded. Compared with equally common non-associated chains, HLA-associated TCR beta chains in a later analysis were more clonally expanded and had lower generation probabilities. A later analysis associated roughly 17,000 TCR beta sequences with specific HLA alleles at a false discovery rate of 0.05. The presence/absence analyses assumed that sequencing depth was roughly uniform across donors, and that assumption may not be true. According to a later analysis, TCR association rates differed among HLA loci, with DRB1 alleles showing the most associated TCRs and HLA-C alleles showing the fewest. Only TCR beta chains were sequenced in this cohort, and the absence of alpha or paired-chain data limited detectable features. According to the authors, the approach could potentially be generalized to other disease states and immunological phenotypes. In a later analysis, several top co-occurrence clusters were reported to appear linked to parvovirus B19, influenza, CMV and Epstein-Barr virus. A cluster of highly shared sequence variants was judged likely to represent a technical artifact of the sequencing pipeline. Broadly in line with IMGT annotations, most TCR beta V segments showed up in productive rearrangements about 90% or about 30% of the time in an earlier analysis of under 700 of the donors. A later analysis found that most CMV-associated TCR beta chains appeared HLA-restricted, with HLA associations seemingly driven largely by CMV exposure. Because HLA typing was unavailable for some donors at each locus, only the typed subset was used in association tests. When HLA alleles, especially DR and DQ, strongly co-occurred, attributing TCR associations to individual alleles was difficult. The study gave a list of some 150 TCR beta chains associated with cytomegalovirus. Some IMGT-functional V segments, including TRBV6-2 and TRBV6-3, could not be told apart with the 87-base-pair reads, so those segments were excluded. The classifier was reported to diagnose cytomegalovirus status with high specificity and sensitivity in both the original and validation cohorts. Some 15 rarely observed V segments, including chromosome 9 orphons, were excluded from the earlier analysis of approximately 500 of the donors because counts were too low. In a later genetic analysis, fewer N-insertions in productive TCRs were reported among donors in an Asian-associated ancestry cluster than the roughly 710-donor mean. Most TCR sequences were observed very rarely across donors, whereas some public TCRs were present in many individuals. An association between a missense DCLRE1C variant and V-gene and J-gene trimming of TCR beta chains was found in a later genetic analysis and replicated in an independent cohort. For the cohort, immune exposure information was limited to CMV serostatus. A further reported finding was that TCR beta sequences accurately predicted the HLA-A and HLA-B alleles for most subjects in the first cohort.

Per the germline V gene, MNHEY is the CDR1 and SVGAGI is the CDR2. From its cysteine to its phenylalanine, the CDR3 spans 13 amino acids. Of the read, only the CDR3 DNA is kept; its 39 bases are in frame from base 1. Input material: PBMCs. The sequence came from a young man in good health and CMV-seropositive. The sequence joins TRBV6-5 to TRBJ2-1; 12 of the junction bases match TRBD2. At the DNA level, the sequence is TGTGCTGTCGCTAGCGGGGGGGCCTATGAGCAGTTCTTC. Its protein product is CAVASGGAYEQFF.